This TCR beta chain was obtained from a study of cytomegalovirus exposure and HLA in healthy donors. About the study: In terms of ancestry, the Caucasian-associated cluster contained around four fifths of the roughly 400 genotyped donors. General study findings and limits: When a later analysis was performed, an Asian-associated ancestry cluster reportedly had fewer N-insertions than the roughly 630-donor mean. Analyses of presence and absence presupposed an approximately uniform sequencing depth across donors.

The PCR used 60 Vbeta and 13 Jbeta primers. Using immunoSEQ multiplex PCR, the repertoire was profiled, and TCRdb retains in-frame clones only, with some absent. The data show 90,000 to 110,000 clones, with 55% to 75% seen just once and roughly 5.5% held by the top ten. Donors were nominally healthy when sampled, though unrecorded immune exposures were likely. Of note for this clone: Its antigen is undetermined. Additional DNA sequences in this sample encode the identical CDR3.

The CDR3 covers 13 residues. V was shortened by 5 bases and J by 1 base, with 8 bases between the two germline ends. Germline V lookup: CDR1 MNHEY, CDR2 SVGAGI. The receptor's source is a woman aged 65 to 85 in good health and CMV-seropositive. The sample was PBMCs. This chain connects TRBV6-5 to TRBJ1-1; a weak D match, TRBD1 (6 bases). The chain's CDR3 is CASSRTENTEAFF. The CDR3 DNA sequence: TGTGCCAGCAGTAGGACAGAGAACACTGAAGCTTTCTTT.